The next 2 T cell receptor beta chains were all read from a single sample in a study of response to subunit inactivated influenza vaccine. TCRdb reprocessed the RT-PCR reads via MiXCR and lists one record per CDR3 protein. The sample includes just under 550,000 distinct CDR3 sequences, around 25% seen only once; the top ten take about 3%. These data also formed part of another study, on T cells expressing NK-cell markers. That source reports: UMIs accompanied the 5'RACE template switching by which TCR beta cDNA was made.

Sample: CD4+ T cells sorted from PBMCs, taken 11 to 12 days after vaccination. All receptors come from a man aged 50 to 59 who received an inactivated influenza vaccine.

The table lists this clonotype with many counts. The chain recombines TRBV3-1 with TRBJ2-4, with 9 bases identical to TRBD1. There are 14 residues in the CDR3. The V and J ends lost 0 bases and 15 bases, in that order; junction bases with no gene match: 9. CDR1 is LGHDT and CDR2 is YNNKEL in the germline V gene (reference sequence). The CDR3 DNA reads TGTGCCAGCAGCCAAGAGGGCCGGGACAGGGCCCCGTACTTC. This codes for CASSQEGRDRAPYF. The full variable domain, its missing parts supplied by reference TRBV3-1 and TRBJ2-4, is DTAVSQTPKYLVTQMGNDKSIKCEQNLGHDTMYWYKQDSKKFLKIMFSYNNKELIINETVPNRFSPKSPDKAHLNLHINSLELGDSAVYFCASSQEGRDRAPYFGAGTRLSVL.

The rearrangement uses TRBV7-2 and TRBJ2-2; D not certain. Germline V lookup: CDR1 SGHTA, CDR2 FQGNSA. The CDR3 loop spans 16 amino acids. V was shortened by 0 bases and J by 0 bases, with 8 bases between the two germline ends. The CDR3 loop reads CASSLAGPSNTGELFF. In nucleotides, the CDR3 is TGTGCCAGCAGCTTAGCAGGGCCTTCGAACACCGGGGAGCTGTTTTTT.